This T cell receptor (beta chain) was captured by sequencing in a study of CD8 T cells in Susac syndrome. Study overall: Eight or nine of the sequenced Susac syndrome patients were in remission, and roughly 6 had active disease.

The V gene's germline CDR1 is DFQATT and CDR2 SNEGSKA (reference sequence). Trimming stripped 6 bases from V and 7 bases from J, with 16 bases between. CDR3 size: 13 residues. Random-hexamer reverse transcription was applied to about 0.45 to 1 ug RNA. An immunoSEQ multiplex PCR generated amplified TCR beta CDR3 products spanning 54 Vbeta and 13 Jbeta. MiXCR, applied by TCRdb to the immunoSEQ multiplex PCR reads, yields one record per CDR3 protein. The sample has about 190,000 distinct CDR3 sequences, just under 95% seen once. The sequenced target, TCR beta, came from blood CD8+ and CD4+ T cells. Patients with Susac syndrome fulfilled recently defined diagnostic criteria for definite or probable disease.

The sequence came from a human donor with Susac syndrome. V gene TRBV20-1 combines with J gene TRBJ2-1, with D unclear. Source material: CD8+ T cells from PBMCs. CDR3: CSAYIRPENEQFF. CDR3 nucleotides: TGCAGTGCCTATATCCGACCAGAAAATGAGCAGTTCTTC.